This record covers a single T cell receptor beta chain. The data derive from a study of blood T cell repertoires in COVID-19. Whole-study context: COVID-19 samples, acute and convalescent, were from the United States, Italy and Spain. PBMCs, B-cell-depleted T cells, or T cells provided the cDNA or gDNA that made up the material.

Authors' processing steps: Quantification of nucleated cells was approximated via reference gene primer amplification. Method: immunoSEQ multiplex PCR; TCRdb's copy keeps in-frame clones and lacks some. The V and J calls and clone size were taken over from that table, and D and trimming were inferred from the DNA. The data show 85,000 to 130,000 clones, approximately 80% seen once. Trimming removed 6 bases at V and 0 bases at J, with 14 bases between. This CDR3 spans 15 amino acids. Germline V lookup: CDR1 MDHEN, CDR2 SYDVKM. The source of this sequence is a woman aged 60-70 years with acute or convalescent COVID-19. The chain uses TRBV28 and TRBJ1-2; D not certain. Sequencing was carried out using peripheral blood. CDR3 nucleotide sequence: TGTGCCAGCAGCCGTATGGGCCCTACTAACTATGGCTACACCTTC. Amino acids: CASSRMGPTNYGYTF.